The sequence of this TCR beta chain was determined in a study of OX40 agonist ivuxolimab in advanced cancers. Study information: Administration of intravenous ivuxolimab to patients occurred every 2 weeks at 0.01 to 10 mg/kg.

The protocol was immunoSEQ multiplex PCR, while the TCRdb copy is restricted to in-frame clones and leaves out a portion. The sample shows over 70,000 clones, 85% to 90% of them seen only once. This CDR3 spans 15 amino acids. Germline lookup yields CDR1 MDHEN and CDR2 SYDVKM. V gave up 8 bases and J gave up 1 base; unmatched junction bases: 7. The chain has TRBV28 and TRBJ1-1; 10 bases agree with TRBD1. This clonotype originated in an adult with an advanced solid tumor such as melanoma, head and neck, liver or kidney cancer. This specimen consisted of CD4+ or CD8+ T cells sorted from blood, obtained in a trial of the OX40 agonist ivuxolimab. The CDR3 DNA is TGTGCCAGCGCTGAGGACAGGGGGTCGAACACTGAAGCTTTCTTT. This codes for CASAEDRGSNTEAFF.